This T cell receptor (beta chain) was identified in a study of blood T cell repertoires in COVID-19. Study-level background: Acute and convalescent COVID-19 samples came from the United States, Italy and Spain.

In the source study's methods: Amplification with reference gene primers provided the estimates of nucleated cell counts. The assay was immunoSEQ multiplex PCR, and TCRdb's table has in-frame clones only and misses some. Clonal size and the V and J genes are those of that table, whereas D and trimming came from the DNA. The sample records 350,000 to 450,000 clones, roughly 90% being singletons. A PCR-confirmed or clinician-diagnosed COVID-19 case had contacted exposed participants within 2 weeks of entry. The CDR3 spans 15 residues. Germline values: CDR1 KGHDR, CDR2 SFDVKD. Trimming removed 5 bases from V and 5 bases from J, with 16 bases in between.

Sequenced material: PBMCs or T cells enriched from blood (not recorded which). The clonotype was recovered from a middle-aged woman who had been exposed to COVID-19. This chain connects TRBV24-1 to TRBJ2-3, with D tentatively TRBD2 (7 bases). This CDR3 reads CATSAGGGAGDTQYF. CDR3 DNA sequence: TGTGCCACCAGTGCCGGCGGGGGCGCGGGAGATACGCAGTATTTT.